This T cell receptor beta chain stems from a study of T cell responses to AZD1222 COVID-19 vaccine. Turning to the study itself: Doses given second, at about 4 or about 12 weeks, were pooled.

Looked up from germline, CDR1 is SGHRS and CDR2 is YFSETQ. The V and J ends lost 4 bases and 3 bases respectively, with 17 bases between them. CDR3 length: 15 residues. TCRdb keeps only in-frame clones here, not all; method: immunoSEQ multiplex PCR. The data hold 150,000 to 200,000 clones, with almost 95% observed a single time. This clone showed up just once. What it binds is unknown. Findings and caveats of the study: Donors were mostly white British, more females; clonal diversity possibly underestimated.

Here the sequenced sample was peripheral blood, taken on day 0 of AZD1222 vaccination. V usage is TRBV5-1 and J usage is TRBJ2-7; a possible D gene is TRBD1 (7 bases). The source of this sequence is an adult in good health. The CDR3 coding sequence is TGCGCCAGCAGCCCCTTGTCAGGGGGGCACTACGAGCAGTACTTC. It translates to CASSPLSGGHYEQYF.